This T cell receptor beta chain originates from a study of blood T cells in healthy people across ages. For the second PCR, which ran for roughly 6 to 12 cycles, a sample-barcoded 5' primer and a J-beta primer mix were used. TCRdb passed the 5' RACE reads through MiXCR, listing each CDR3 protein once. The table includes about 650,000 distinct CDR3 sequences, approximately 30% detected once. V was pared by 8 bases and J by 8 bases, with 13 bases between. Germline V gene data show CDR1 as MNHNS and CDR2 as SASEGT. This CDR3 has 13 residues. Findings and limits, study-wide: Across the age range, TCR beta diversity per million T cells fell in a roughly linear way. TCR beta diversity tracked closely with naive T cell percentage.

This clonotype has more than one count but fewer than ten. What it binds is not known. This clone may be a read error of a much larger clone one base away. V gene TRBV6-1 combines with J gene TRBJ1-6; D gene ambiguous. Source material: blood. The clonotype was recovered from a woman of 80 years or more in good health. CDR3 sequence: CASQGSFYSPLHF. As DNA, the CDR3 is TGTGCCAGCCAAGGCAGCTTTTATTCACCCCTCCACTTT.